This T cell receptor beta chain was captured by sequencing in a study of T cell repertoires in cytomegalovirus infection. Study-wide context: Shared public TCR beta signatures pointed to both CMV infection and a matching HLA type. Notes on the study in general: The cumulative frequency of public TCR beta families distinguished individuals who carried CMV together with the relevant HLA.

In the case of this clonotype: Its specificity is unknown.

Germline CDR1 is SEHNR and CDR2 is FQNEAQ (reference sequence). This CDR3 has 20 residues. The V and J ends lost 5 bases and 1 base, in that order; junction bases with no gene match: 15. TCRdb independently ran MiXCR on the reads; one entry per CDR3 protein. The sample includes 640,000 or so distinct CDR3 sequences, 30% to 35% seen only once; the top ten take around a sixth. V gene TRBV7-9 combines with J gene TRBJ2-1, with 12 bases that match TRBD1. This specimen was cultured PBMCs, taken from culture after CMV antigen stimulation. The TCR comes from a human donor in good health (CMV status not recorded). Some clones in this sample may be carry-over from other donors' samples. In DNA form, the CDR3 reads TGTGCCAGCAGCCAAATAACGGGACAGGGGGCGGCTAATTCCTACAATGAGCAGTTCTTC. Protein product: CASSQITGQGAANSYNEQFF.